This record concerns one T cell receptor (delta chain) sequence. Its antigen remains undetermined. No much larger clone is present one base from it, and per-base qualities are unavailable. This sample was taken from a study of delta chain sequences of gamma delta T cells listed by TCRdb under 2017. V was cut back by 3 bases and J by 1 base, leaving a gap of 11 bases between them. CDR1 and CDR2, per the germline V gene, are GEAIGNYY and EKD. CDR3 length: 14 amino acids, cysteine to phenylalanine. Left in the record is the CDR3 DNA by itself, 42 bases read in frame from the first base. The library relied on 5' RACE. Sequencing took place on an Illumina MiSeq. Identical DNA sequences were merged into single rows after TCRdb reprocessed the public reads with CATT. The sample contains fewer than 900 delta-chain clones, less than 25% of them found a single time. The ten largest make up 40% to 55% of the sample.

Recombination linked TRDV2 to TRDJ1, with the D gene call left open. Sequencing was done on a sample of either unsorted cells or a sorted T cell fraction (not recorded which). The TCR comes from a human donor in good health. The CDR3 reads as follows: CACDPAGLTDKLIF. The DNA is TGTGCCTGTGACCCGGCAGGGCTCACCGATAAACTCATCTTT.